A single sample is the source of the 29 T cell receptor beta chains below, sequenced in a study of cytomegalovirus exposure and HLA in healthy donors. Generated by immunoSEQ multiplex PCR, the TCRdb table keeps only in-frame clones and is missing some. The sample includes a few hundred thousand clones, 85% to 90% of them seen just once. The specimen was PBMCs. These receptors all come from a woman aged 18-29 years in good health and CMV-seronegative.

The chain links TRBV5-6 to TRBJ2-7, with D possibly TRBD1 on 6 matching bases. V lost 0 bases and J lost 2, with 15 bases in between. Germline-derived CDR1 and CDR2 are SGHDT and YYEEEE. The CDR3 is made up of 16 amino acids. This chain's CDR3 is CASSLEFRGITYEQYF. In DNA form, the CDR3 reads TGTGCCAGCAGCTTGGAGTTCAGGGGCATTACCTACGAGCAGTACTTC.

The chain links TRBV11-2 to TRBJ2-7; D ambiguous. This CDR3 region has 14 residues. Germline CDR1 is SGHAT and CDR2 is FQNNGV. V was shortened by 2 bases and J by 2 bases, with 10 bases between the two germline ends. CDR3 sequence (DNA): TGTGCCAGCAGCTTACCAGGCCTGACCTACGAGCAGTACTTC. It yields the protein CASSLPGLTYEQYF.

The chain has TRBV5-1 and TRBJ2-2, with a possible D match to TRBD2 (5 bases). Germline loops: CDR1 SGHRS, CDR2 YFSETQ. The germline V and J ends were trimmed by 4 bases and 7 bases, with 14 bases remaining between them. The CDR3 extends over 14 amino acids. The CDR3 loop is CASSRSGEGGELFF. CDR3 nucleotide sequence: TGCGCCAGCAGCCGCAGCGGAGAGGGCGGGGAGCTGTTTTTT.

V is TRBV20-1 and J is TRBJ2-3; a weak D match, TRBD2 (5 bases). CDR1 and CDR2 from the germline V gene are DFQATT and SNEGSKA (reference sequence). This CDR3 has 11 amino acids. The CDR3 bases are TGCAGCTCTAGATCTAGCGATACGCAGTATTTT. As protein: CSSRSSDTQYF.

The chain joins TRBV27 to TRBJ2-1; no definite D call. This CDR3 spans 13 amino acids. Germline CDR1 is MNHEY and CDR2 is SMNVEV (reference sequence). V was cut by 4 bases and J by 7 bases, with 11 bases left in between. The DNA of the CDR3 is TGTGCCAGCAGTTGGTCCAGGCCAAATGAGCAGTTCTTC. Translating it yields CASSWSRPNEQFF.

This chain connects TRBV5-1 to TRBJ2-7, with TRBD2 identical over 7 bases. Germline trimming cut 0 bases from V and 5 bases from J; bases unmatched to any gene: 5. Germline-derived CDR1 and CDR2 are SGHRS and YFSETQ. This CDR3 comprises 14 residues. CDR3 residues: CASSLAGGYHEQYF. The CDR3 nucleotides are TGCGCCAGCAGCTTGGCCGGGGGGTACCACGAGCAGTACTTC. The variable domain in full, completed from reference TRBV5-1 and TRBJ2-7, reads KAGVTQTPRYLIKTRGQQVTLSCSPISGHRSVSWYQQTPGQGLQFLFEYFSETQRNKGNFPGRFSGRQFSNSRSEMNVSTLELGDSALYLCASSLAGGYHEQYFGPGTRLTVT.

The rearrangement joins TRBV2 to TRBJ1-2; D is perhaps TRBD1 (6 bases). Trimming took off 6 bases at V and 4 bases at J, with 18 bases between the two ends. CDR1 is SNHLY and CDR2 is FYNNEI in the germline V gene. The CDR3 has 15 amino acids. CDR3 nucleotide sequence: TGTGCCAGCAGCCCTCCGGACAGCCCTCCCTATGGCTACACCTTC. Its translation is CASSPPDSPPYGYTF.

The J gene is TRBJ2-5, the V gene TRBV27; 10 positions agree with TRBD2. V was clipped by 5 bases and J by 5 bases; unmatched bases: 14. Germline values: CDR1 MNHEY, CDR2 SMNVEV (reference sequence). This CDR3 spans 17 amino acids. Here the CDR3 DNA reads TGTGCCAGCAGTACGGGCGTCACCGGGACTAGCGTCGAGACCCAGTACTTC. Translated, it gives CASSTGVTGTSVETQYF.

This clone appeared once. The chain employs TRBV27 and TRBJ2-1; a weak D match, TRBD1 (5 bases). This CDR3 is built from 15 residues. Germline V gene lookup returns CDR1 MNHEY and CDR2 SMNVEV (reference sequence). The V end was cut by 4 bases, the J end by 1 base, with 11 bases between. The CDR3 loop is CASSSGFESYNEQFF. CDR3 bases: TGTGCCAGCAGTTCAGGGTTCGAGTCCTACAATGAGCAGTTCTTC.

The rearrangement links TRBV28 to TRBJ1-1; maybe TRBD1 (6 bases). The germline V and J ends were trimmed by 2 bases and 5 bases, with 15 bases remaining between them. Germline CDR1 and CDR2: MDHEN and SYDVKM. CDR3 length: 15 amino acids. The CDR3 nucleotides are TGTGCCAGCAGTTTAGGCGGGGGAGGGGGGACTGAAGCTTTCTTT. It codes for CASSLGGGGGTEAFF.

The V and J genes are TRBV27 and TRBJ2-7; a weak D match, TRBD2 (5 bases). Trimming removed 5 bases at V and 1 base at J, with 15 bases between. The CDR3 is 15 amino acids. Per germline, CDR1 MNHEY and CDR2 SMNVEV (reference sequence). This CDR3 reads CASSPFDRDSYEQYF. The CDR3 coding sequence is TGTGCCAGCAGTCCATTCGACCGGGATTCCTACGAGCAGTACTTC.

The chain combines TRBV5-4 with TRBJ1-2, with D tentatively TRBD1 (5 bases). The CDR3 length is 14 residues. From germline, CDR1 is SGHNT and CDR2 YYREEE (reference sequence). V lost 6 bases and J lost 2, with 14 bases in between. The CDR3 sequence is CASTPQRQNYGYTF. CDR3 coding DNA: TGTGCCAGCACCCCACAAAGACAGAACTATGGCTACACCTTC. The whole variable domain, filled in from reference TRBV5-4 and TRBJ1-2, reads ETGVTQSPTHLIKTRGQQVTLRCSSQSGHNTVSWYQQALGQGPQFIFQYYREEENGRGNFPPRFSGLQFPNYSSELNVNALELDDSALYLCASTPQRQNYGYTFGSGTRLTVV.

The chain has TRBV7-2 and TRBJ1-3; D gene unclear. Trimming removed 1 base from V and 0 bases from J, with 7 bases in between. Germline CDR1 is SGHTA and CDR2 is FQGNSA. CDR3 length equals 15 residues. The DNA of the CDR3 is TGTGCCAGCAGCTTAGGCCCAGGCTCTGGAAACACCATATATTTT. Protein product: CASSLGPGSGNTIYF.

This rearrangement joins TRBV5-3 to TRBJ2-1; 8 nucleotides match TRBD2. TRBV5-3 is labeled an ORF, and its function is uncertain. With V trimmed by 4 bases and J by 5 bases, 14 bases remained unmatched. The CDR3 extends over 17 amino acids. The CDR3 sequence is CARSPREERETDNEQFF. The CDR3 nucleotides are TGTGCCAGAAGCCCTCGTGAGGAGCGGGAGACCGACAATGAGCAGTTCTTC.

In this sample, this clone turned up a few times. The chain uses TRBV2 and TRBJ1-5; weak D call: TRBD1 (6 bases). There are 13 residues in the CDR3. V was pared by 6 bases and J by 2 bases, with 8 bases between. Germline V gives CDR1 SNHLY, CDR2 FYNNEI. CDR3 region: CASRGAGNQPQHF. The CDR3 nucleotides are TGTGCCAGCAGGGGGGCAGGCAATCAGCCCCAGCATTTT.

The chain carries TRBV29-1 and TRBJ1-1; 7 nucleotides line up with TRBD1. The CDR3 covers 16 residues. Unmatched junction bases numbered 9, after V lost 0 bases and J lost 2 bases. Germline V gene sequence: CDR1 SQVTM, CDR2 ANQGSEA. In DNA, the CDR3 is TGCAGCGTTGAAGATCTAGGGGGACAGAAAAACACTGAAGCTTTCTTT. Protein product: CSVEDLGGQKNTEAFF.

The CDR3 sequence is CAAGGAASYEQYF. The CDR3 bases are TGTGCCGCCGGCGGGGCAGCCTCCTACGAGCAGTACTTC. The chain uses TRBV28 and TRBJ2-7; D might be TRBD2 (6 bases). Germline-derived CDR1 and CDR2 are MDHEN and SYDVKM. The CDR3 length is 13 residues. The germline V and J ends were trimmed by 11 bases and 0 bases, with 14 bases remaining between them. The whole variable domain, remainder taken from reference TRBV28 and TRBJ2-7, is DVKVTQSSRYLVKRTGEKVFLECVQDMDHENMFWYRQDPGLGLRLIYFSYDVKMKEKGDIPEGYSVSREKKERFSLILESASTNQTSMYLCAAGGAASYEQYFGPGTRLTVT.

The chain uses TRBV5-1 and TRBJ2-1, with D possibly matching TRBD2 (6 bases). CDR3 length equals 13 residues. The V gene's germline CDR1 is SGHRS and CDR2 YFSETQ. The V gene lost 8 bases and the J gene lost 5 bases, with 14 bases spanning the gap. This CDR3 reads CASGRTNNNEQFF. In DNA, the CDR3 is TGCGCCAGTGGCCGGACTAACAACAATGAGCAGTTCTTC.

Details on this clone: The sample holds other DNA sequences that translate to the same CDR3. The J gene is TRBJ1-1, the V gene TRBV5-1; D is possibly TRBD1 (6 bases). The V end lost 4 bases, the J end lost 1 base, and 11 bases lay between the germline ends. This CDR3 comprises 14 residues. The germline V gene has CDR1 SGHRS and CDR2 YFSETQ. CDR3 nucleotide sequence: TGCGCCAGCAGCCCGGGACACCAGAACACTGAAGCTTTCTTT. This gives the protein CASSPGHQNTEAFF.

This rearrangement joins TRBV9 to TRBJ1-2; 7 bases align to TRBD1. V shed 2 bases, J shed 4 bases, and the junction held 8 bases outside the gene matches. Germline lookup yields CDR1 SGDLS and CDR2 YYNGEE. The CDR3 sequence is 15 residues long. The CDR3 DNA follows: TGTGCCAGCAGCGTGGATGGGACAGACCGCTATGGCTACACCTTC. It specifies CASSVDGTDRYGYTF.

V is TRBV25-1 and J is TRBJ2-5; D may be TRBD1 (5 bases). Germline V gene sequence: CDR1 MGHDK, CDR2 SYGVNS. Trimming removed 6 bases from V and 0 bases from J, with 11 bases in between. The CDR3 contains 14 residues. CDR3 DNA sequence: TGTGCCAGCAGCGAGACAGATCACCAAGAGACCCAGTACTTC. Residues: CASSETDHQETQYF.

V and J are TRBV19 and TRBJ1-5, with 7 bases that match TRBD1. V lost 8 bases, J lost 3 bases, and 19 bases stayed unmatched. CDR1 and CDR2 (germline): LNHDA, SQIVND (reference sequence). The CDR3 is 18 residues long. In nucleotides, the CDR3 is TGTGCCAGTGGGCAGAGTCGGACAGGAGGGGTGGCCAATCAGCCCCAGCATTTT. Protein sequence: CASGQSRTGGVANQPQHF.

V and J are TRBV27 and TRBJ1-5; D gene ambiguous. This CDR3 has 14 amino acids. CDR1 MNHEY and CDR2 SMNVEV come from the germline V gene (reference sequence). V lost 8 bases and J 1 base, leaving 12 bases between the germline ends. CDR3 residues: CASGWGGSNQPQHF. CDR3 bases: TGTGCCAGCGGGTGGGGAGGCAGCAATCAGCCCCAGCATTTT.

The chain couples TRBV7-8 to TRBJ2-7, with 9 bases matching TRBD2. Trimming took 1 base from V and 1 from J; bases not matched to a gene: 8. Per germline, CDR1 SGHVS and CDR2 FQNEAQ. The CDR3 loop spans 17 amino acids. This chain's CDR3 is CASSLGYGGRGSYEQYF. The DNA for the CDR3 is TGTGCCAGCAGCTTAGGGTACGGCGGGAGGGGATCCTACGAGCAGTACTTC.

V and J are TRBV2 and TRBJ2-1, with TRBD2 matching over 7 bases. V was pared by 6 bases and J by 12 bases, with 14 bases of the junction left unmatched. The germline CDR1 and CDR2 sequences are SNHLY and FYNNEI. This CDR3 comprises 14 residues. CDR3 loop: CASSAPKSGEPQFF. The CDR3 bases are TGTGCCAGCAGCGCCCCAAAGAGCGGGGAGCCGCAGTTCTTC.

This chain links TRBV27 with TRBJ1-1; 7 bases align to TRBD1. This CDR3 has 14 amino acids. J gave up 5 bases and V 8 bases, and 11 bases lay outside the gene matches. The germline V gene encodes CDR1 MNHEY and CDR2 SMNVEV (reference sequence). The CDR3 region is CASGKTGSDTEAFF. The CDR3 region has the DNA TGTGCCAGCGGAAAGACAGGGAGTGATACTGAAGCTTTCTTT.

This chain joins TRBV5-6 and TRBJ1-1, with TRBD1 as a possible D gene (5 bases). The CDR3 loop spans 13 amino acids. Trimming took 4 bases from V and 11 from J, leaving 18 bases between them. Per germline, CDR1 SGHDT and CDR2 YYEEEE. The CDR3 bases are TGTGCCAGCAGCCGCGTGCGGACCACAGGCGCTTTCTTT. This codes for CASSRVRTTGAFF.

In DNA form, the CDR3 reads TGCAGCGTTGACACACTGGACGGAGGGGCCTATGGCTACACCTTC. Translation gives CSVDTLDGGAYGYTF. The rearrangement joins TRBV29-1 to TRBJ1-2; D is perhaps TRBD1 (5 bases). V dropped 3 bases and J dropped 4 bases, with 18 bases sitting between them. The CDR3 totals 15 residues. Germline assignment: CDR1 SQVTM and CDR2 ANQGSEA.

The rearrangement links TRBV27 to TRBJ2-7; 9 bases are shared with TRBD1. V gave up 1 base and J gave up 5 bases; unmatched junction bases: 6. CDR1 and CDR2 from the germline V gene are MNHEY and SMNVEV (reference sequence). The CDR3 runs 15 residues. The CDR3 loop reads CASSLLGDRDHEQYF. In nucleotides, the CDR3 is TGTGCCAGCAGTTTATTGGGGGACAGGGACCACGAGCAGTACTTC.